Each of the 24 T cell receptor beta chains below was sequenced from the same sample in a study of T cell responses to AZD1222 COVID-19 vaccine. Profiled with immunoSEQ multiplex PCR; TCRdb holds only in-frame clones, not every one. The table lists about 140,000 clones, about 90% of them singletons. The source was peripheral blood, collected on day 0 of AZD1222 vaccination. These receptors were obtained from an adult in good health.

J is TRBJ1-6 and V is TRBV19; TRBD1 agrees at 7 bases. This CDR3 is 15 amino acids long. Germline lookup yields CDR1 LNHDA and CDR2 SQIVND (reference sequence). The trim removed 6 bases at V and 7 bases at J, leaving 9 bases unmatched. The CDR3 spells CASSQHRQGNSPLHF. CDR3 in DNA: TGTGCCAGTAGCCAACATAGACAGGGAAATTCACCCCTCCACTTT. Using reference TRBV19 and TRBJ1-6 for the parts outside the CDR3, the full variable domain is DGGITQSPKYLFRKEGQNVTLSCEQNLNHDAMYWYRQDPGQGLRLIYYSQIVNDFQKGDIAEGYSVSREKKESFPLTVTSAQKNPTAFYLCASSQHRQGNSPLHFGNGTRLTVT.

This clone appeared a few times. This chain uses TRBV11-2 with TRBJ1-1; 10 nucleotides match TRBD1. The CDR3 spans 16 residues. Looked up from germline, CDR1 is SGHAT and CDR2 is FQNNGV. V shed 6 bases, J shed 0 bases, and the junction held 7 bases outside the gene matches. This chain's CDR3 is CASSLRDRGLNTEAFF. The CDR3 nucleotides are TGTGCCAGCAGTTTACGGGACAGGGGCCTGAACACTGAAGCTTTCTTT.

The rearrangement joins TRBV19 to TRBJ1-5; TRBD1 agrees at 7 bases. The CDR3 covers 15 residues. The V and J ends lost 1 base and 4 bases, in that order; junction bases with no gene match: 4. The germline V gene has CDR1 LNHDA and CDR2 SQIVND (reference sequence). Here the CDR3 reads CASSIGQGPNQPQHF. The CDR3 DNA reads as TGTGCCAGTAGTATAGGACAGGGACCAAATCAGCCCCAGCATTTT. Supplemented by reference TRBV19 and TRBJ1-5, the full variable domain reads DGGITQSPKYLFRKEGQNVTLSCEQNLNHDAMYWYRQDPGQGLRLIYYSQIVNDFQKGDIAEGYSVSREKKESFPLTVTSAQKNPTAFYLCASSIGQGPNQPQHFGDGTRLSIL.

This clone was observed a single time. The chain uses TRBV5-1 and TRBJ1-3; 9 bases match TRBD1. This CDR3 comprises 15 residues. In germline, CDR1 is SGHRS, CDR2 YFSETQ. The junction had 7 bases not matched to a gene; V was cut back by 7 bases and J by 2 bases. CDR3 nucleotide sequence: TGCGCCAGCTCACCGGGACAGGGAACTGGAAACACCATATATTTT. This sequence encodes CASSPGQGTGNTIYF.

The sample holds one count of this clone. The rearrangement links TRBV28 to TRBJ1-5, with a weak D call TRBD1 (6 bases). The CDR3 contains 16 residues. V shed 1 base and J shed 1 base, with 11 bases lying between them. Germline CDR1 reads MDHEN; CDR2 reads SYDVKM. The CDR3 spells CASSLYTGPSNQPQHF. CDR3 coding DNA: TGTGCCAGCAGTTTATATACAGGGCCGAGCAATCAGCCCCAGCATTTT.

This chain uses TRBV10-3 with TRBJ2-7; 9 bases are a match to TRBD2. The CDR3 has 12 residues. V lost 8 bases, J lost 3 bases, and 2 bases stayed unmatched. Germline lookup yields CDR1 ENHRY and CDR2 SYGVKD. The CDR3 protein is CAIGTSLYEQYF. The CDR3 bases are TGTGCCATCGGGACTAGCCTCTACGAGCAGTACTTC.

The chain links TRBV30 to TRBJ1-2, with TRBD1 matching over 7 bases. This CDR3 has 13 amino acids. Germline CDR1 reads GTSNPN; CDR2 reads SVGIG (reference sequence). V was pared by 2 bases and J by 5 bases, with 5 bases of the junction left unmatched. CDR3 nucleotide sequence: TGTGCCTGGAGTTCCTCAGGGGGGTATGGCTACACCTTC. It codes for CAWSSSGGYGYTF. Looking up the rest from reference TRBV30 and TRBJ1-2 gives the full variable domain: SQTIHQWPATLVQPVGSPLSLECTVEGTSNPNLYWYRQAAGRGLQLLFYSVGIGQISSEVPQNLSASRPQDRQFILSSKKLLLSDSGFYLCAWSSSGGYGYTFGSGTRLTVV.

The V call is TRBV5-1, the J call TRBJ2-7; 7 nucleotides agree with TRBD1. The CDR3 is 14 residues long. Trimming took 4 bases from V and 0 from J; bases not matched to a gene: 4. Looked up from germline, CDR1 is SGHRS and CDR2 is YFSETQ. The CDR3 protein is CASSLRDSSYEQYF. The CDR3 nucleotides are TGCGCCAGCAGCCTACGGGACAGCTCCTACGAGCAGTACTTC.

The chain employs TRBV27 and TRBJ1-2; D perhaps matches TRBD1 (6 bases). From germline, CDR1 is MNHEY and CDR2 SMNVEV (reference sequence). Trimming stripped 6 bases from V and 4 bases from J, with 18 bases between. This CDR3 is built from 15 residues. The CDR3 protein is CASSPAGGQGYGYTF. In DNA, the CDR3 is TGTGCCAGCAGCCCAGCTGGGGGGCAGGGCTATGGCTACACCTTC.

DNA for the CDR3: TGTGCCAGCAGCTTGGGTCCGGGGACACGAAATGGCTACACCTTC. It yields the protein CASSLGPGTRNGYTF. V gene TRBV5-6 combines with J gene TRBJ1-2; D perhaps matches TRBD1 (6 bases). The V gene's germline CDR1 is SGHDT and CDR2 YYEEEE. Trimming took 0 bases from V and 6 from J, leaving 15 bases between them. CDR3 length: 15 amino acids. The complete variable domain, with remaining parts taken from reference TRBV5-6 and TRBJ1-2, reads DAGVTQSPTHLIKTRGQQVTLRCSPKSGHDTVSWYQQALGQGPQFIFQYYEEEERQRGNFPDRFSGHQFPNYSSELNVNALLLGDSALYLCASSLGPGTRNGYTFGSGTRLTVV.

The chain employs TRBV10-3 and TRBJ2-1, with D perhaps assigned TRBD1 or TRBD2 (6 bases each). Per germline, CDR1 ENHRY and CDR2 SYGVKD. The CDR3 contains 15 residues. The ends were cut back, 10 bases at V and 9 bases at J, with 25 bases in the middle. This chain's CDR3 is CATSRGTRATIEQFF. The CDR3 DNA sequence: TGTGCCACCTCTAGGGGGACTCGAGCCACAATTGAGCAGTTCTTC.

The V gene is TRBV9, the J gene TRBJ2-1; perhaps TRBD1 as D (6 bases). Trimming took 4 bases from V and 7 from J, leaving 18 bases between them. The CDR3 is 15 residues long. Germline V gives CDR1 SGDLS, CDR2 YYNGEE. CDR3 sequence (DNA): TGTGCCAGCAGCACGCATGATACTAGGGGGAATGAGCAGTTCTTC. Encoded protein: CASSTHDTRGNEQFF.

This clone showed up just once. The gene calls are TRBV28 and TRBJ2-4, with D possibly TRBD2 on 6 matching bases. This CDR3 has 18 residues. The germline V gene encodes CDR1 MDHEN and CDR2 SYDVKM. Between the trimmed V and J ends, which lost 2 bases and 0 bases, there was a span of 17 bases. CDR3 region: CASSLGGPREIAKNIQYF. CDR3 in DNA: TGTGCCAGCAGTTTAGGAGGGCCTCGAGAGATAGCCAAAAACATTCAGTACTTC.

This rearrangement joins TRBV28 to TRBJ2-4; D possibly corresponds to TRBD1 (6 bases). Germline CDR1 MDHEN, CDR2 SYDVKM. This CDR3 spans 16 amino acids. Trimming cost V 5 bases and J 3 bases, with 17 bases left between them. The CDR3: CASSGSGAGDKNIQYF. The DNA for the CDR3 is TGTGCCAGCAGTGGCTCCGGCGCAGGGGACAAAAACATTCAGTACTTC.

The chain couples TRBV11-3 to TRBJ2-7, with D perhaps matching TRBD1 (6 bases). V lost 1 base and J lost 7, with 20 bases in between. The germline V gene has CDR1 SGHNT and CDR2 YENEEA. This CDR3 is built from 16 residues. CDR3: CASSLGGQVAPREQYF. CDR3 DNA sequence: TGTGCCAGCAGCTTAGGGGGGCAGGTCGCGCCTCGGGAGCAGTACTTC.

The CDR3 nucleotides read TGTGCCAGCAGAGACATTTCGGGTAGCGGGTCTATACCCTACGAGCAGTACTTC. It yields the protein CASRDISGSGSIPYEQYF. This rearrangement joins TRBV5-4 to TRBJ2-7; 7 bases map to TRBD2. This CDR3 region has 18 residues. V shed 5 bases and J 2 bases; nucleotides not matched to a gene: 19. The germline V gene has CDR1 SGHNT and CDR2 YYREEE (reference sequence).

This rearrangement joins TRBV6-2 or TRBV6-3 to TRBJ2-7; no definite D call. This CDR3 is 12 amino acids long. The germline gives CDR1 MNHEY, CDR2 SVGEGT. V was shortened by 6 bases and J by 2 bases, with 8 bases between the two germline ends. The CDR3 coding sequence is TGTGCCAGCAGCCCTATTGCCTACGAGCAGTACTTC. Residues: CASSPIAYEQYF.

In regard to this clone: A junction boundary mismatches the germline segment, possibly from a read error. The V and J genes are TRBV28 and TRBJ2-7; weak D call: TRBD2 (7 bases). Per germline, CDR1 MDHEN and CDR2 SYDVKM. The CDR3 runs to 12 residues. DNA for the CDR3: TGTGCCAGCAGTTTTGGGGGGGCCGGATTGGTGTTC. It is translated as CASSFGGAGLVF.

J is TRBJ2-7 and V is TRBV5-1; TRBD2 is a possible D gene (6 bases). CDR3 length: 14 amino acids. V was pared by 4 bases and J by 0 bases, with 11 bases between. CDR1 SGHRS and CDR2 YFSETQ come from the germline V gene. The CDR3 DNA reads as TGCGCCAGCAGCGCCTCGGGACTCTCCTACGAGCAGTACTTC. Protein sequence: CASSASGLSYEQYF.

The CDR3 here is CASSLSASPEAFF. CDR3 sequence (DNA): TGTGCCAGCAGTTTATCGGCATCTCCTGAAGCTTTCTTT. The chain links TRBV28 to TRBJ1-1; no reliable D call. V shed 1 base and J shed 6 bases, with 9 bases lying between them. Per the germline V gene, CDR1 is MDHEN and CDR2 is SYDVKM. The length of the CDR3 is 13 residues.

V usage is TRBV10-3 and J usage is TRBJ2-1, with 8 bases aligning to TRBD1. J lost 5 bases, V lost 7 bases, and 4 bases had no gene match. Germline V lookup: CDR1 ENHRY, CDR2 SYGVKD. The CDR3 covers 13 residues. The CDR3: CAINRQGNNEQFF. Written as DNA, the CDR3 is TGTGCCATCAACAGACAGGGGAACAATGAGCAGTTCTTC.

The V gene is TRBV18, the J gene TRBJ1-2, with D tentatively TRBD1 (5 bases). CDR1 and CDR2 from the germline V gene are KGHSH and LQKENI. The CDR3 totals 14 residues. The germline V and J ends were trimmed by 2 bases and 4 bases, with 11 bases remaining between them. DNA for the CDR3: TGTGCCAGCTCACCAAGACAGATCGCCTATGGCTACACCTTC. Its translation is CASSPRQIAYGYTF.

The chain is built from TRBV4-3 and TRBJ2-1, with D perhaps TRBD2 (6 bases). Germline lookup yields CDR1 LGHNA and CDR2 YSLEER. With 0 bases removed from V and 5 bases from J, the gap between germline ends came to 20 bases. The CDR3 contains 18 residues. The CDR3 DNA is TGCGCCAGCAGCCAAGATCGAGGGCTAGGGCGGACTAACAATGAGCAGTTCTTC. It translates to CASSQDRGLGRTNNEQFF.

The chain combines TRBV5-6 with TRBJ2-7; D gene unclear. The germline gives CDR1 SGHDT, CDR2 YYEEEE. The CDR3 loop spans 13 amino acids. Trimming took 5 bases from V and 0 from J, leaving 9 bases between them. The CDR3 region has the DNA TGTGCCAGCAGTAGGCTACACTCCTACGAGCAGTACTTC. Translating it yields CASSRLHSYEQYF.